These 5 T cell receptor beta chains share one sample of origin, sequenced in a study of shared clonotypes between healthy human individuals. Sequenced by immunoSEQ multiplex PCR; TCRdb stores in-frame clones only, minus some. This sample has some 2,000,000 clones, with just under 95% found just once. Positive CCR7 selection of CD45RO-negative cells yielded the naive CD8 cells, and terminally differentiated effector memory CD45RA+ cells were excluded. The sequencing sample was made of naive CD8+ T cells sorted from blood. These receptors came from a man between 18 and 35 years old in good health.

The chain has TRBV5-5 and TRBJ1-2; no clear D gene. V shed 0 bases and J shed 4 bases, with 10 bases lying between them. The CDR3 length is 14 residues. In germline, CDR1 is SGHKS, CDR2 YYEKEE (reference sequence). The CDR3: CASSLDRGGYGYTF. CDR3 bases: TGTGCCAGCAGCTTGGACCGCGGAGGCTATGGCTACACCTTC.

This chain connects TRBV30 to TRBJ2-5; TRBD1 aligns across 8 bases. With the DNA end fitting TRBJ2-7 better, the J assignment may be wrong. Germline V gives CDR1 GTSNPN, CDR2 SVGIG (reference sequence). The CDR3 extends over 14 amino acids. In DNA form, the CDR3 reads TGTGCCTGGAGTGATTCAGGGGGCTGGTACGAGCAGTACTTC. Amino acids: CAWSDSGGWYEQYF.

The chain links TRBV14 to TRBJ1-2; no clear D gene. Germline-derived CDR1 and CDR2 are SGHDN and FVKESK. Trimming took off 3 bases at V and 1 base at J, with 9 bases between the two ends. The CDR3 is 14 residues long. The CDR3 region has the DNA TGTGCCAGCAGCCACAGGAGAGTTAACTATGGCTACACCTTC. This encodes CASSHRRVNYGYTF. The full variable domain, in which reference TRBV14 and TRBJ1-2 provide the parts outside the CDR3, is EAGVTQFPSHSVIEKGQTVTLRCDPISGHDNLYWYRRVMGKEIKFLLHFVKESKQDESGMPNNRFLAERTGGTYSTLKVQPAELEDSGVYFCASSHRRVNYGYTFGSGTRLTVV.

This clone was counted once. J is TRBJ2-5 and V is TRBV4-1; 7 bases line up with TRBD1. CDR1 is MGHRA, CDR2 YSYEKL, per germline. V dropped 4 bases and J dropped 1; count of bases not matched to a gene: 6. The CDR3 is 15 residues long. The CDR3 coding sequence is TGCGCCAGCAGCCGGCTAGGGGACAGCCAAGAGACCCAGTACTTC. Amino acid sequence: CASSRLGDSQETQYF.

This chain joins TRBV6-6 and TRBJ2-2, with 9 bases fitting TRBD1. With V trimmed by 6 bases and J by 3 bases, 8 bases remained unmatched. This CDR3 comprises 16 residues. Germline V gene data show CDR1 as MNHNY and CDR2 as SVGAGI (reference sequence). This CDR3 reads CASSLTGGVDTGELFF. The CDR3 DNA sequence: TGTGCCAGCAGCCTTACAGGGGGCGTAGACACCGGGGAGCTGTTTTTT.